Below, one T cell receptor beta chain is given with its context. The sample originates from a study of shared clonotypes between healthy human individuals. As for the study in general: Donors were a couple of women and a few men aged 18 to 49.

This table comes from immunoSEQ multiplex PCR, and its TCRdb copy is limited to in-frame clones, with some not included. The profile shows 700,000 or so clones, 72% of them singletons. V dropped 3 bases and J dropped 2 bases, with 10 bases sitting between them. CDR1 and CDR2 from the germline V gene are SQVTM and ANQGSEA. CDR3 length: 13 amino acids. This clonotype was obtained from a woman aged 25 to 45 in good health. The sequenced sample consisted of memory CD4+ T cells sorted from blood. This sample's subset: CD45RA-negative fraction. The rearrangement joins TRBV29-1 to TRBJ2-5; no clear D. The CDR3 coding sequence is TGCAGCGTTGATAAGTCCTCACAAGAGACCCAGTACTTC. Its translation is CSVDKSSQETQYF.